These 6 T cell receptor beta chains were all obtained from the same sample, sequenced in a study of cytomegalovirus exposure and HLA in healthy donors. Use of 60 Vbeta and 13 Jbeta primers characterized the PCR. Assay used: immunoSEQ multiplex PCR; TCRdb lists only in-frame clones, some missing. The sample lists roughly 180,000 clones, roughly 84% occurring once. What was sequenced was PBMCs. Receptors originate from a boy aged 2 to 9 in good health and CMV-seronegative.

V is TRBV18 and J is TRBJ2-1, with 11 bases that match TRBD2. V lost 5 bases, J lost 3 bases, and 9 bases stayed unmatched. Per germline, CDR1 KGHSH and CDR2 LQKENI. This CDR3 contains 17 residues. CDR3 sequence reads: CASSSQRTSGGYNEQFF. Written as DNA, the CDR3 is TGTGCCAGCTCATCTCAGCGAACTAGCGGGGGCTACAATGAGCAGTTCTTC.

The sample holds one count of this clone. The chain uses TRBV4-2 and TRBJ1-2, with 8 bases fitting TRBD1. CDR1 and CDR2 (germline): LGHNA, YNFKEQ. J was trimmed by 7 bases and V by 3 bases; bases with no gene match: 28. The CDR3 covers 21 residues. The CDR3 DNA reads TGTGCCAGCAGCCACAGAGGGACAGGCGACCGGACCGTTAATTCCCAGAGTGGCTACACCTTC. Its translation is CASSHRGTGDRTVNSQSGYTF.

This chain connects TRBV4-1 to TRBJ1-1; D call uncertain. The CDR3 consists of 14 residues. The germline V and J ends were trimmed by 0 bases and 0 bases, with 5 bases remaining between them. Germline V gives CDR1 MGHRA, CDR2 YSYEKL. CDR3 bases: TGCGCCAGCAGCCAAGAGGCAGTGAACACTGAAGCTTTCTTT. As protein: CASSQEAVNTEAFF.

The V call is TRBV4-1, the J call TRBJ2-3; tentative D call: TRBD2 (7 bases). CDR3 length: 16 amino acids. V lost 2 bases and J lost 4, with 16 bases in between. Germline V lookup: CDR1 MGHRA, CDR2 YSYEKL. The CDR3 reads CASSQLRGAMADTQYF. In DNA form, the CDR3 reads TGCGCCAGCAGCCAACTTCGGGGGGCTATGGCAGATACGCAGTATTTT.

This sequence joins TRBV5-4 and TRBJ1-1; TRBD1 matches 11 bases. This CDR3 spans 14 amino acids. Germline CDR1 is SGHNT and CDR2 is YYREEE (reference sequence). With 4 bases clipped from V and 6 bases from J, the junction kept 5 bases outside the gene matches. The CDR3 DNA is TGTGCCAGCAGCACGGACAGGGGGCGGGCTGAAGCTTTCTTT. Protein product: CASSTDRGRAEAFF.

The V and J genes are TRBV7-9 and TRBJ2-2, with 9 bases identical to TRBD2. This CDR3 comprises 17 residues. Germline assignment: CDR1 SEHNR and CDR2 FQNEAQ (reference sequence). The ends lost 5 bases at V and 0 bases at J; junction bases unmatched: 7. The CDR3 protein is CASSPGTSLANTGELFF. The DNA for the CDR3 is TGTGCCAGCAGCCCTGGGACTAGCCTCGCGAACACCGGGGAGCTGTTTTTT.